This passage covers 17 T cell receptor beta chains from one sample sequenced in a study of cytomegalovirus exposure and HLA in healthy donors. 13 Jbeta primers and 60 Vbeta primers were used for the PCR. Sequencing used immunoSEQ multiplex PCR; TCRdb keeps in-frame clones, though not all of them. The data hold 140,000 to 150,000 clones, with over 65% observed a single time. Sequencing input: PBMCs. The receptors here all came from a female donor in good health and CMV-seronegative.

This clone was observed a single time. The V call is TRBV7-9, the J call TRBJ2-5, with 7 positions matching TRBD1. CDR1 is SEHNR, CDR2 FQNEAQ, per germline (reference sequence). This CDR3 has 17 residues. The V and J ends lost 1 base and 5 bases, in that order; junction bases with no gene match: 13. CDR3 DNA sequence: TGTGCCAGCAGCTTAGGAAGGGACAGACCCACCGTCGAGACCCAGTACTTC. Its protein product is CASSLGRDRPTVETQYF.

The chain uses TRBV4-2 and TRBJ1-2; 7 nucleotides line up with TRBD1. The CDR3 spans 13 residues. With V trimmed by 0 bases and J by 10 bases, 5 bases remained unmatched. Germline V CDR1 and CDR2: LGHNA, YNFKEQ. The CDR3 nucleotides read TGTGCCAGCAGCCAAGAGGGGACAGACTTCTACACCTTC. Translated, it gives CASSQEGTDFYTF.

V usage is TRBV30 and J usage is TRBJ2-7; 14 bases map to TRBD2. This CDR3 is 14 amino acids long. J lost 6 bases, V lost 2 bases, and 3 bases had no gene match. The germline V gene encodes CDR1 GTSNPN and CDR2 SVGIG (reference sequence). The CDR3 DNA reads as TGTGCCTGGAGTAGTGGACTAGCGGGAGGCGAGCAGTACTTC. It translates to CAWSSGLAGGEQYF.

The chain links TRBV7-2 to TRBJ1-3; perhaps TRBD1 as D (6 bases). There are 14 residues in the CDR3. Germline V lookup: CDR1 SGHTA, CDR2 FQGNSA. Trimming pared 2 bases from V and 4 bases from J, leaving 9 bases between. DNA for the CDR3: TGTGCCAGCAGCTTAAGGGGGTCCGGAAACACCATATATTTT. Translated: CASSLRGSGNTIYF.

CDR3 bases: TGTGCCAGCAGTGGAGGGAGGGCCTTGGGACGGAGCACAGATACGCAGTATTTT. This encodes CASSGGRALGRSTDTQYF. The chain is built from TRBV2 and TRBJ2-3, with 7 bases identical to TRBD2. This CDR3 comprises 18 residues. After removal of 4 bases from V and 0 bases from J, the junction contained 13 bases not matched to a gene. Per the germline V gene, CDR1 is SNHLY and CDR2 is FYNNEI.

This chain connects TRBV11-2 to TRBJ2-1; weak D call: TRBD1 (6 bases). The V gene's germline CDR1 is SGHAT and CDR2 FQNNGV. This CDR3 is built from 14 residues. V lost 5 bases to trimming and J lost 7 bases, with 15 bases between them. The CDR3 DNA sequence: TGTGCCAGCAGCGAGCTAGGAAGGGGGAATGAGCAGTTCTTC. This encodes CASSELGRGNEQFF.

The chain uses TRBV19 and TRBJ2-2; D is perhaps TRBD1 (5 bases). Trimming shortened V by 11 bases and J by 4 bases, and 14 bases separated the two germline ends. CDR1 is LNHDA and CDR2 is SQIVND in the germline V gene (reference sequence). CDR3 length: 13 amino acids. The CDR3 nucleotides read TGTGCCTGTTCCCGACAGAGCACCGGGGAGCTGTTTTTT. Its protein product is CACSRQSTGELFF.

V is TRBV6-5 and J is TRBJ1-3, with D maybe TRBD1 (5 bases). Trimming shortened V by 7 bases and J by 1 base, and 11 bases separated the two germline ends. This CDR3 has 14 amino acids. Per the germline V gene, CDR1 is MNHEY and CDR2 is SVGAGI. For the CDR3, the DNA is TGTGCCAGCATCCAGGGTGGTTCTGGAAACACCATATATTTT. Translated, it gives CASIQGGSGNTIYF.

The chain has TRBV11-1 and TRBJ2-7; TRBD1 aligns across 11 bases. The germline V gene has CDR1 SGHAT and CDR2 FQDESV (reference sequence). After removal of 2 bases from V and 7 bases from J, the junction contained 7 bases not matched to a gene. The CDR3 totals 15 residues. The CDR3 DNA reads TGTGCCAGCAGCTTATCCGGGACAGGGGGTAGGGAGCAGTACTTC. Translating it yields CASSLSGTGGREQYF.

This clone was seen more than once but under ten times. The genes are TRBV6-5 and TRBJ1-4, with a possible D match to TRBD1 (6 bases). Trimming left V 4 bases short and J 12 bases short, with 18 bases between. The CDR3 length is 14 residues. Germline V gene data show CDR1 as MNHEY and CDR2 as SVGAGI. DNA of the CDR3: TGTGCCAGCAGTTTGACAGGAAATGAAGTGGAACTGTTTTTT. Translated, it gives CASSLTGNEVELFF.

This chain links TRBV9 with TRBJ1-1; 8 nucleotides match TRBD1. The CDR3 has 14 residues. CDR1 is SGDLS, CDR2 YYNGEE, per germline. V trimming: 7 bases; J trimming: 1 base; junction bases outside the gene matches: 6. The CDR3, as DNA: TGTGCCAGCGCCCGGACAGGGACGAACACTGAAGCTTTCTTT. Encoded protein: CASARTGTNTEAFF.

The V gene is TRBV2, the J gene TRBJ2-3; 9 nucleotides match TRBD2. CDR1 SNHLY and CDR2 FYNNEI come from the germline V gene. The CDR3 consists of 14 residues. With V trimmed by 10 bases and J by 0 bases, 5 bases remained unmatched. CDR3 loop: CATLAGDSTDTQYF. As DNA, the CDR3 is TGTGCCACCTTAGCGGGAGATAGCACAGATACGCAGTATTTT.

The CDR3 spells CASGLVTRAMNTEAFF. DNA of the CDR3: TGTGCTAGTGGTTTGGTGACGCGGGCGATGAACACTGAAGCTTTCTTT. The V and J genes are TRBV12-5 and TRBJ1-1; D call uncertain. CDR1 is LGHNT, CDR2 FRNRAP, per germline. The CDR3 loop spans 16 amino acids. V gave up 0 bases and J gave up 0 bases, with 11 bases separating them.

The chain couples TRBV18 to TRBJ2-2; the match to TRBD2 covers 7 bases. Germline V lookup: CDR1 KGHSH, CDR2 LQKENI. The V gene end was trimmed by 4 bases and the J gene end by 6 bases; junction bases not matched to a gene: 14. This CDR3 is 17 amino acids long. The CDR3 reads CASSRTLALRAPGELFF. CDR3 nucleotides: TGTGCCAGCTCACGAACACTAGCGCTCCGGGCCCCCGGGGAGCTGTTTTTT.

In nucleotides, the CDR3 is TGTGCCAGCAGCAAAGGGCCGAGGGACAGGGGGCCTAGGGGAAGTTTTCAGCCCCAGCATTTT. This gives the protein CASSKGPRDRGPRGSFQPQHF. This sequence joins TRBV21-1 and TRBJ1-5; the D call TRBD1 from the table was never checked on the DNA. TRBV21-1 is flagged as a pseudogene. The CDR3 contains 21 residues.

The chain joins TRBV12-5 to TRBJ2-1; D not certain. V shed 0 bases and J shed 14 bases, with 5 bases lying between them. The CDR3 length is 10 residues. The germline V gene encodes CDR1 LGHNT and CDR2 FRNRAP. The CDR3: CASGLVLKFF. The CDR3 region has the DNA TGTGCTAGTGGTTTGGTACTTAAGTTCTTC.

The chain is built from TRBV5-1 and TRBJ2-2; 10 bases line up with TRBD2. The CDR3 totals 16 residues. The germline V gene encodes CDR1 SGHRS and CDR2 YFSETQ. V was clipped by 4 bases and J by 2 bases; unmatched bases: 5. The CDR3 bases are TGCGCCAGCAGCACTGGACTAGCGGTTAACACCGGGGAGCTGTTTTTT. Its translation is CASSTGLAVNTGELFF.